This entry is about one T cell receptor beta chain. Its antigen is undetermined. Other DNA sequences from this sample encode an identical CDR3 as well. The data are from a study of shared clonotypes between healthy human individuals. The study, taken as a whole, reports: Relative to clonotypes present in all four donors, those not shared had lower generation probabilities.

The germline CDR1 and CDR2 sequences are SGDLS and YYNGEE. V was pared by 0 bases and J by 0 bases, with 2 bases of the junction left unmatched. The CDR3 is 16 residues long. Libraries were prepared by immunoSEQ multiplex PCR; TCRdb keeps only in-frame clonotypes and omits some of them. The sample holds about 2.4 million clones, approximately 90% seen once. The source is a man younger than 30 in good health. The chain links TRBV9 to TRBJ2-3; 9 positions match TRBD2. Sequencing was done on a sample of naive CD4+ T cells sorted from blood. Subset: CD45RA+ positively selected. CDR3 residues: CASSVGLAASTDTQYF. The CDR3 nucleotides are TGTGCCAGCAGCGTAGGACTAGCGGCTAGCACAGATACGCAGTATTTT.